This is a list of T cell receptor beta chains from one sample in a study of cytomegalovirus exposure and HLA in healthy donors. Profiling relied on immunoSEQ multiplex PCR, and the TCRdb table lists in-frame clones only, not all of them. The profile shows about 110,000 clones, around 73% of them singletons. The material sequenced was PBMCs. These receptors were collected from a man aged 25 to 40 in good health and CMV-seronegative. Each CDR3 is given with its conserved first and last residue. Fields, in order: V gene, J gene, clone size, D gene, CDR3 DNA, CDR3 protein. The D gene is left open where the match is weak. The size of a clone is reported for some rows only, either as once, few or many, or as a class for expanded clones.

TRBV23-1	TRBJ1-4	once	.	TGCGCCAGCAGTCTTTTATGGACAGCCCGGAATGAAAAACTGTTTTTT	CASSLLWTARNEKLFF
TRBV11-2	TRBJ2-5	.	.	TGTGCCAGCAGCTTTGGCTATGGACAGGAGACCCAGTACTTC	CASSFGYGQETQYF
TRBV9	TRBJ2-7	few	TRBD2	TGTGCCAGCAGCTATTCGACTAGCGGGGACGAGCAGTACTTC	CASSYSTSGDEQYF
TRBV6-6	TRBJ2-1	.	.	TGTGCCAGCAGTTACTCTCTAGGGGGGGCCGTTGAGCAGTTCTTC	CASSYSLGGAVEQFF
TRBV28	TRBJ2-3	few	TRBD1	TGTGCCAGCAGTTTATGGGGGCAGGGGGTTGGAGATACGCAGTATTTT	CASSLWGQGVGDTQYF
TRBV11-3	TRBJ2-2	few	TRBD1	TGTGCCAGCAGCTTAGTAGGGGGCGACAGGGTAATGGGGGAGCTGTTTTTT	CASSLVGGDRVMGELFF
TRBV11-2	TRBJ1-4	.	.	TGTGCCAGCAGGGGACCGGGACGGGGGAATGAAAAACTGTTTTTT	CASRGPGRGNEKLFF
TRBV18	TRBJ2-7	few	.	TGTGCCAGCTCACCCTCTCAGACAGCCTCCTACGAGCAGTACTTC	CASSPSQTASYEQYF
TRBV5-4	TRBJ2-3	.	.	TGTGCCAGCAGATTGGACATCAGCACAGATACGCAGTATTTT	CASRLDISTDTQYF
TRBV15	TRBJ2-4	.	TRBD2	TGTGCCACCAGCGCGGCCCGCGGGTCGGTAGCGGGGGTAGCCAGAAACATTCAGTACTTC	CATSAARGSVAGVARNIQYF
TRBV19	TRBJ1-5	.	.	TGTGCCAGTAGGATGATCCTAGGCAATCAGCCCCAGCATTTT	CASRMILGNQPQHF
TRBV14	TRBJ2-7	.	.	TGTGCCAGCAGCCCGACTGCCCCCTACGAGCAGTACTTC	CASSPTAPYEQYF
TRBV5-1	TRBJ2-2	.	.	TGCGCCAGCAGCCCTACTAGCCAGCTGGGGACCGGGGAGCTGTTTTTT	CASSPTSQLGTGELFF
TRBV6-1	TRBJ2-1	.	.	TGTGCCAGCAGTGAACTTCGAGCGGCAAGGTACAATGAGCAGTTCTTC	CASSELRAARYNEQFF
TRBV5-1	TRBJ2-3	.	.	TGCGCCAGCAGCTTGCTAGCGCGCACAGATACGCAGTATTTT	CASSLLARTDTQYF
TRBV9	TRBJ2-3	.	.	TGTGCCAGCAGCGTATCGTTAGCGGTGGGAGGAGATACGCAGTATTTT	CASSVSLAVGGDTQYF
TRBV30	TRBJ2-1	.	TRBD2	TGTGCCTGGAGTGTCGGACTAGCGGGGGTGTCCTACAATGAGCAGTTCTTC	CAWSVGLAGVSYNEQFF
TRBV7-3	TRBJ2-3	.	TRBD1	TGTGCCATCCTCCGGGACAGGGGGCCCTGGGATACGCAGTATTTT	CAILRDRGPWDTQYF
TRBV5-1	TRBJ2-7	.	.	TGCGCCAGCAGCCCACAAGGACAGCGGCTCTACGAGCAGTACTTC	CASSPQGQRLYEQYF
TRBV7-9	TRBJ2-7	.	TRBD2	TGTGCCAGCAGCCATAGCGGGGAGAGCTCCTACGAGCAGTACTTC	CASSHSGESSYEQYF
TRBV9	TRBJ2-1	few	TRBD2	TGTGCCAGCAGCGCTCGTCGTACTAGCGGGAGCAATGAGCAGTTCTTC	CASSARRTSGSNEQFF
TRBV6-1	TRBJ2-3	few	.	TGTGCCAGCTTCCCGGGGGGCGGAGATACGCAGTATTTT	CASFPGGGDTQYF
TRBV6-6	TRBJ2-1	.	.	TGTGCCAGCAGATTAAGACTAGACATCCACAATGAGCAGTTCTTC	CASRLRLDIHNEQFF
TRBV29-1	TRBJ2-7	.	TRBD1	TGCAGCGTTGTTGGGACAGGGGACTCTTCCTACGAGCAGTACTTC	CSVVGTGDSSYEQYF
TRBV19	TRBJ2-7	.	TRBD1	TGTGCCAGTAGTATGGGCAGGGGGCTATACGAGCAGTACTTC	CASSMGRGLYEQYF
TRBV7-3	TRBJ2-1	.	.	TGTGCCAGCAGCTTAAGCGGGCGGTTCGTGAATGAGCAGTTCTTC	CASSLSGRFVNEQFF
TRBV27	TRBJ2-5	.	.	TGTGCCAGCAGTTTGTGGCAGGGGGGAGAGACCCAGTACTTC	CASSLWQGGETQYF